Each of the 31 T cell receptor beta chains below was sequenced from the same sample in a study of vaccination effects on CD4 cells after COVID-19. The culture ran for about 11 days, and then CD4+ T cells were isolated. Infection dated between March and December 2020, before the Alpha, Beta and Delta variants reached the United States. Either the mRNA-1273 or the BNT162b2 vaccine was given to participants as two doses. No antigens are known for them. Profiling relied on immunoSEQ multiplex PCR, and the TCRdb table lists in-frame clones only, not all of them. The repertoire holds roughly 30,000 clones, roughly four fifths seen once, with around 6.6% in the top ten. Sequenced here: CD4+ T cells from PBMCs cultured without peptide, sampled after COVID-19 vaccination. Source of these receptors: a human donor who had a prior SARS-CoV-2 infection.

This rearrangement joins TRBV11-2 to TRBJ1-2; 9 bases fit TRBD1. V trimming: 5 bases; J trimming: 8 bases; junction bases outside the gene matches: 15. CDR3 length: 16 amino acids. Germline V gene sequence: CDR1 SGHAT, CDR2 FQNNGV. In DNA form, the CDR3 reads TGTGCCAGCAGCGGATTGAGATCGGGACAGGGTCAAGGCTACACCTTC. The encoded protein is CASSGLRSGQGQGYTF.

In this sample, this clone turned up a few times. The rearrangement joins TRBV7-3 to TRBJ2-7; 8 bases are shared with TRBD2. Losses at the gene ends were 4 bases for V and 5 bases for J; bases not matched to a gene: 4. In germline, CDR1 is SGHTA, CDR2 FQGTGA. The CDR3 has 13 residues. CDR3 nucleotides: TGTGCCAGCAGCTCGGGACTAGGGAACGAGCAGTACTTC. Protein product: CASSSGLGNEQYF.

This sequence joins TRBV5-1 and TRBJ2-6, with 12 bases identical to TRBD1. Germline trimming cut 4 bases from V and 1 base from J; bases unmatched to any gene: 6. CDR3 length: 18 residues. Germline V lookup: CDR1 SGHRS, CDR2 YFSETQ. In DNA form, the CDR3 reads TGCGCCAGCAGCGGCAGGGGACAGGGGGCATCTGGGGCCAACGTCCTGACTTTC. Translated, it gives CASSGRGQGASGANVLTF. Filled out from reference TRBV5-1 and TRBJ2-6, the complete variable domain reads KAGVTQTPRYLIKTRGQQVTLSCSPISGHRSVSWYQQTPGQGLQFLFEYFSETQRNKGNFPGRFSGRQFSNSRSEMNVSTLELGDSALYLCASSGRGQGASGANVLTFGAGSRLTVL.

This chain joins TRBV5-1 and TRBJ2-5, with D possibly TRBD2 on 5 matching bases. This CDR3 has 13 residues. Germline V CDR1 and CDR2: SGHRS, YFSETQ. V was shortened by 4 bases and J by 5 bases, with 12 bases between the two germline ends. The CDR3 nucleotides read TGCGCCAGCAGCCTGTTTGGCGGGGAGACCCAGTACTTC. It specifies CASSLFGGETQYF.

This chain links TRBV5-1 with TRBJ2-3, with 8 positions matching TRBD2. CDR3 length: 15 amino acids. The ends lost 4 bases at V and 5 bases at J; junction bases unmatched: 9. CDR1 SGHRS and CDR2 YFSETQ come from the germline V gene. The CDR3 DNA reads TGCGCCAGCAGCCAGCGGGGGAGGGGGGGAGATACGCAGTATTTT. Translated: CASSQRGRGGDTQYF.

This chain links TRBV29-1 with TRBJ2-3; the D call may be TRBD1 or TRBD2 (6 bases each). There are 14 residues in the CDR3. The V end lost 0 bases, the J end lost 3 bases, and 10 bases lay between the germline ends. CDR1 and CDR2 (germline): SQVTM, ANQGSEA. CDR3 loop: CSVEEGGGTDTQYF. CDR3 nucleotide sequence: TGCAGCGTTGAAGAAGGGGGAGGAACAGATACGCAGTATTTT.

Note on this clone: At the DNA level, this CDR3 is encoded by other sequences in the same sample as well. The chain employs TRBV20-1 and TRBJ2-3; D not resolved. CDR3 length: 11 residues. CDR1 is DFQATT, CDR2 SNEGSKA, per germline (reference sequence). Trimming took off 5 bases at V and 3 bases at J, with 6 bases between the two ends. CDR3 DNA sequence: TGCAGTGCTCCCAGGACAGATACGCAGTATTTT. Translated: CSAPRTDTQYF.

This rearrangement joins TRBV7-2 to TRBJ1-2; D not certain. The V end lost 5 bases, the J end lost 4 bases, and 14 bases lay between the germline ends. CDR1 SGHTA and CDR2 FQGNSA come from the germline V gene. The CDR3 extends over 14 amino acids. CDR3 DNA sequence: TGTGCCAGCAGCGCGAGGCGAACGATCTATGGCTACACCTTC. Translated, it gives CASSARRTIYGYTF.

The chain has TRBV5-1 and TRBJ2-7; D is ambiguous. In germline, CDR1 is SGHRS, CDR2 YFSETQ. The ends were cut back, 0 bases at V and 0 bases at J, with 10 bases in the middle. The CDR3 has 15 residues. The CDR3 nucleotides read TGCGCCAGCAGCTTGGGGGCAGTGAGCTCCTACGAGCAGTACTTC. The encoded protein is CASSLGAVSSYEQYF.

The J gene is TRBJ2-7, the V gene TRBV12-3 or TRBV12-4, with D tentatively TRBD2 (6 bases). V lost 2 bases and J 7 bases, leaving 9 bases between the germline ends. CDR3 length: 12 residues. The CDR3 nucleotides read TGTGCCAGCAGTTTAACTGGGAGGGAGCAGTACTTC. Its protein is CASSLTGREQYF.

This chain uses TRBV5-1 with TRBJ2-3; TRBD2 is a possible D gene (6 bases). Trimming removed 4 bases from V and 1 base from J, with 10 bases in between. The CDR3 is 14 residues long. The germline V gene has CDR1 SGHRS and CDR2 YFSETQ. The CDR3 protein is CASSTSSGTDTQYF. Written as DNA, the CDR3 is TGCGCCAGCAGCACGTCTAGCGGCACAGATACGCAGTATTTT.

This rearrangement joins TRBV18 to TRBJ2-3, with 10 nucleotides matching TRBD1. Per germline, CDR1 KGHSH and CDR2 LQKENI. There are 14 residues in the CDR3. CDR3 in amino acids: CATGGQGYVDTQYF. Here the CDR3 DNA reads TGTGCAACTGGGGGACAGGGGTATGTAGATACGCAGTATTTT.

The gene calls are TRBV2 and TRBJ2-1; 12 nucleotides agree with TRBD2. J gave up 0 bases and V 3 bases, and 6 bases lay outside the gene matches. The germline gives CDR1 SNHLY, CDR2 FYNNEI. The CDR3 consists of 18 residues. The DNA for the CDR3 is TGTGCCAGCAGTGAGTCGACTAGCGGGAGCCACTCCTACAATGAGCAGTTCTTC. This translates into CASSESTSGSHSYNEQFF.

The CDR3 bases are TGCAGTGCTAGTCTAGCGGGGCGCACAGATACGCAGTATTTT. It is translated as CSASLAGRTDTQYF. J is TRBJ2-3 and V is TRBV20-1, with 9 bases identical to TRBD2. In germline, CDR1 is DFQATT, CDR2 SNEGSKA (reference sequence). Trimming at V came to 3 bases and at J to 1 base, leaving 2 bases not matched to a gene. This CDR3 spans 14 amino acids.

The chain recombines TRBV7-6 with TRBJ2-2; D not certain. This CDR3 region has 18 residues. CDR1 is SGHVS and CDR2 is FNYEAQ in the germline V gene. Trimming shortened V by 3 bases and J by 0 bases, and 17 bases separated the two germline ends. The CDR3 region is CASSFETVDAANTGELFF. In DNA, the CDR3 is TGTGCCAGCAGCTTCGAAACGGTGGACGCGGCGAACACCGGGGAGCTGTTTTTT.

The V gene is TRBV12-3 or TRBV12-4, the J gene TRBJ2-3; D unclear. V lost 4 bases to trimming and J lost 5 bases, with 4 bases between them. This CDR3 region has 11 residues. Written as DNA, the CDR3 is TGTGCCAGCAGTTCTGGAGATACGCAGTATTTT. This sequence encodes CASSSGDTQYF.

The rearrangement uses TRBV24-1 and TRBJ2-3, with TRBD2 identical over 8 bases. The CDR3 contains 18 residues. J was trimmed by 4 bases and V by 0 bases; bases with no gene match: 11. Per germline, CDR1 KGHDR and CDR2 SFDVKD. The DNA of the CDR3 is TGTGCCACCAGTGATTTGCGAATCGGGAGGGCTGGTGCAGATACGCAGTATTTT. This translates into CATSDLRIGRAGADTQYF.

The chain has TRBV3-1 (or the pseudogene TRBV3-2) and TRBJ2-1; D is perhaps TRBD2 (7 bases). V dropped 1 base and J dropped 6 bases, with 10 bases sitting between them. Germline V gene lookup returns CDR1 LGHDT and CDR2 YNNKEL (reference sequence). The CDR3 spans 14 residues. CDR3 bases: TGTGCCAGCAGCCAAGTTAGGGGGGGCAATGAGCAGTTCTTC. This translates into CASSQVRGGNEQFF.

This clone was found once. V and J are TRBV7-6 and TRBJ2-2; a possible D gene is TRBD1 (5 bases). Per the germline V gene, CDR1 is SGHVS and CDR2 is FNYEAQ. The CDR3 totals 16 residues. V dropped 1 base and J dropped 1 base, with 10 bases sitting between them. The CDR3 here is CASSLDTGRNTGELFF. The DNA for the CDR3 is TGTGCCAGCAGCTTAGATACAGGAAGGAACACCGGGGAGCTGTTTTTT. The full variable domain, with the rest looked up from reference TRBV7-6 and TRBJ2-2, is GAGVSQSPRYKVTKRGQDVALRCDPISGHVSLYWYRQALGQGPEFLTYFNYEAQQDKSGLPNDRFSAERPEGSISTLTIQRTEQRDSAMYRCASSLDTGRNTGELFFGEGSRLTVL.

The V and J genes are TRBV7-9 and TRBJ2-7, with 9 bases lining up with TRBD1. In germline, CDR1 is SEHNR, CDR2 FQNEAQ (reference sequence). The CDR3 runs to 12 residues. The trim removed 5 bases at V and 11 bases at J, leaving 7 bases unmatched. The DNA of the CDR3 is TGTGCCAGCAGCCCTGTGGGGGACAGGGAGTACTTC. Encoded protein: CASSPVGDREYF.

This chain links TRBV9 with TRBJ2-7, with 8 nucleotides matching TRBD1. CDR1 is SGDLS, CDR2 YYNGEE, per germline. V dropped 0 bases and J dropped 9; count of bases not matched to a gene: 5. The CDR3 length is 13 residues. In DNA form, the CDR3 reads TGTGCCAGCAGCGTAGGTAACAGGGGGGTGCAGTACTTC. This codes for CASSVGNRGVQYF.

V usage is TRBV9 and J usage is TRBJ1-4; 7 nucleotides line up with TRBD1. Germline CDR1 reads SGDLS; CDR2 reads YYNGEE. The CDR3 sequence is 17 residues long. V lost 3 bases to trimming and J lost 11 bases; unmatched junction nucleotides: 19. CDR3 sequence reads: CASSDPRGEGGLEKLFF. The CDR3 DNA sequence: TGTGCCAGCAGCGATCCCCGGGGGGAAGGGGGCCTTGAGAAACTGTTTTTT.

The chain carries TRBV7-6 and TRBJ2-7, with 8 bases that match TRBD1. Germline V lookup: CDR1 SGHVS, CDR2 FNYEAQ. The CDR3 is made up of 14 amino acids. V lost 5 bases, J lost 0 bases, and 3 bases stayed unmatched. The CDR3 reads CASSPGTGSYEQYF. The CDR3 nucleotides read TGTGCCAGCAGCCCCGGGACAGGCTCCTACGAGCAGTACTTC.

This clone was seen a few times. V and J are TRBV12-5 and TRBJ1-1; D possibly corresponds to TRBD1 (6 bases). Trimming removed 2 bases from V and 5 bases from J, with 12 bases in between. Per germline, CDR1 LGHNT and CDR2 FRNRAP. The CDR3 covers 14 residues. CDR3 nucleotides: TGTGCTAGTGGTTTGCAGGGGATGGATACTGAAGCTTTCTTT. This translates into CASGLQGMDTEAFF.

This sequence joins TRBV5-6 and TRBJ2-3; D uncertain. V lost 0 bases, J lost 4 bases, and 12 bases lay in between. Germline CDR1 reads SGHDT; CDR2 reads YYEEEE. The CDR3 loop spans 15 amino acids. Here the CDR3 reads CASSLGLSRPDTQYF. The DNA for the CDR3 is TGTGCCAGCAGCTTGGGCCTATCCCGCCCAGATACGCAGTATTTT.

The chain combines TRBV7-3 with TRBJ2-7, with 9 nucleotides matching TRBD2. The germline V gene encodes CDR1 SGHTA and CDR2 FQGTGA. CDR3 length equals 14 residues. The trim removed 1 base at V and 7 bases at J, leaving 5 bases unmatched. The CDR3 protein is CASSLSGRAGEQYF. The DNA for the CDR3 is TGTGCCAGCAGCTTAAGCGGGAGGGCCGGAGAGCAGTACTTC.

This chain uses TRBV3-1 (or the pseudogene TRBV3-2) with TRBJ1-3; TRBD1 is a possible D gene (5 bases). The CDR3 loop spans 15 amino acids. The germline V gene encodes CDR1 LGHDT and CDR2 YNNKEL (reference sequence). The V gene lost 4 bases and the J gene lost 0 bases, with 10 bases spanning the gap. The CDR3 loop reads CASSRLQDSGNTIYF. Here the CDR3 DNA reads TGTGCCAGCAGCCGCCTACAGGACTCTGGAAACACCATATATTTT.

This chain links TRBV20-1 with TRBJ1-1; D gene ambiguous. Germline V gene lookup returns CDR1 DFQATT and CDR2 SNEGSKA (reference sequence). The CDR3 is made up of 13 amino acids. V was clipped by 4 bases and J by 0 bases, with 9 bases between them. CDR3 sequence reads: CSANEGLNTEAFF. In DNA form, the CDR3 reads TGCAGTGCTAATGAGGGCCTGAACACTGAAGCTTTCTTT.

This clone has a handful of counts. CDR3 amino acids: CAWSVNWRNTIYF. The CDR3 DNA reads as TGTGCCTGGAGTGTTAATTGGCGAAACACCATATATTTT. The chain carries TRBV30 and TRBJ1-3; D is uncertain. Deletions cut 0 bases from V and 5 bases from J, with 8 bases between. Germline loops: CDR1 GTSNPN, CDR2 SVGIG (reference sequence). The CDR3 consists of 13 residues.

Here the CDR3 DNA reads TGTGCCAGCAGCAAGGGTGACACTGAAGCTTTCTTT. Translating it yields CASSKGDTEAFF. This chain connects TRBV3-1 (or the pseudogene TRBV3-2) to TRBJ1-1; D gene uncertain. V lost 5 bases and J lost 3, with 7 bases in between. The CDR3 is made up of 12 amino acids. CDR1 is LGHDT and CDR2 is YNNKEL in the germline V gene (reference sequence).

The CDR3 DNA reads TGTGCCAGCAGTACCCCAGCCAAAAACATTCAGTACTTC. It specifies CASSTPAKNIQYF. The chain links TRBV6-5 to TRBJ2-4; no reliable D call. The CDR3 length is 13 residues. Trimming stripped 5 bases from V and 0 bases from J, with 5 bases between. In germline, CDR1 is MNHEY, CDR2 SVGAGI.